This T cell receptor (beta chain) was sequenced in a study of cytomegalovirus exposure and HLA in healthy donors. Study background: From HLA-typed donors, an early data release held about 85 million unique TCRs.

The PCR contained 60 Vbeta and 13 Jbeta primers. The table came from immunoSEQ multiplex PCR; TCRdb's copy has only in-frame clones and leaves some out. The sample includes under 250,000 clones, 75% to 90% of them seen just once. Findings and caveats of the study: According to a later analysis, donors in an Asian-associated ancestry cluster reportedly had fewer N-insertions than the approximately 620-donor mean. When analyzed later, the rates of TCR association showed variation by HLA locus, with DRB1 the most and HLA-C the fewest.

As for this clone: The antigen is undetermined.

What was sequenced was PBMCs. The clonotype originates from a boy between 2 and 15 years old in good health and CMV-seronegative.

In nucleotides, the CDR3 is TGTGCCAGCAGTTTGGTAGGGGCCAATGAGCAGTTCTTC. Protein product: CASSLVGANEQFF. The chain joins TRBV6-5 to TRBJ2-1, with D tentatively TRBD1 (5 bases). V was shortened by 4 bases and J by 6 bases, with 10 bases between the two germline ends. Germline V gene lookup returns CDR1 MNHEY and CDR2 SVGAGI. The CDR3 loop spans 13 amino acids.